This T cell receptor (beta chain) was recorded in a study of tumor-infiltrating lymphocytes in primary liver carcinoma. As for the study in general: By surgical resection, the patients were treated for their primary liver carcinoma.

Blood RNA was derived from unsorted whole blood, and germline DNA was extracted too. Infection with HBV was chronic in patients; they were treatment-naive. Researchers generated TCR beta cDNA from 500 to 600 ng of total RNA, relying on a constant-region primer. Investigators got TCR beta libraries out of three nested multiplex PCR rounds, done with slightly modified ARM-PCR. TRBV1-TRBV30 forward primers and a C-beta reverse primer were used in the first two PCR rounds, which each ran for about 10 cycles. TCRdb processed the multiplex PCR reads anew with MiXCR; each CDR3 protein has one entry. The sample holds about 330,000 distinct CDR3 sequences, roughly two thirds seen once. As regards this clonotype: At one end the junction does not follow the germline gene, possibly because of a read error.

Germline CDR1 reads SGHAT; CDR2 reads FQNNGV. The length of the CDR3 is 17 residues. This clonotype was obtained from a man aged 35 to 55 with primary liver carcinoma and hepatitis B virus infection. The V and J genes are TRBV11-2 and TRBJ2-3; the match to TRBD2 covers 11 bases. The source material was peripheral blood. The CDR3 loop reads CASSLGGLAGPTDTPNF. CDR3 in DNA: TGTGCCAGCAGCTTAGGTGGACTAGCGGGCCCCACAGATACGCCGAATTTT.